A selection of T cell receptor beta chains follows, all from one sample in a study of cytomegalovirus exposure and HLA in healthy donors. TCRdb's table, derived via immunoSEQ multiplex PCR, lists solely in-frame clones and lacks some. Among 85,000 to 100,000 clones listed, around four fifths were seen once. The sample taken for sequencing was PBMCs. The receptors here all came from a man over 45 in good health and CMV-seropositive. CDR3s leave out the opening cysteine and the closing phenylalanine or tryptophan.

>TRBJ1-6|TRBV19
ASSMGTDNSPLH
>TRBJ1-1|TRBV18
ASSKSGSTEAF
>TRBJ2-3|TRBV6-5
ASSYLGGDTQY
>TRBJ1-1|TRBV7-9
ASSKAGVGTEAF
>TRBJ2-3|TRBV29-1
SSRGTTDTQY
>TRBJ2-5|TRBV18
ASSKSPETQY
>TRBJ2-6|TRBV7-2
ASSFGSSSGANVLT
>TRBJ2-7|TRBV2
ASSVWTSGVSSYEQY
>TRBJ2-1|TRBV27
ASSPPGVGINEQF
>TRBJ2-7|TRBV19
ASSIQGTAYEQY
>TRBJ1-2|TRBV6-1
ASSERPSGGYT
>TRBJ2-1|TRBV4-2
ASSQETGYAFYNEQF
>TRBJ2-7|TRBV4-1
ASSQGLGGYEQY
>TRBJ2-1|TRBV7-9
ASSLSREQF
>TRBJ1-2|TRBV18
ASSPGRQGYGYT
>TRBJ1-1|TRBV19
ASSPHGGGTEAF
>TRBJ2-2|TRBV6-4
ASRKQTGNTGELF
>TRBJ2-7|TRBV6-1
ASSELAGARNEQY
>TRBJ2-5|TRBV4-3
ASSQDATSRETQY
>TRBJ1-4|TRBV2
ASIMKPGGNEKLF
>TRBJ1-2|TRBV7-9
ASSLSPSYYGYT
>TRBJ1-2|TRBV29-1
SVEIGQGKRDYGYT